The next 15 T cell receptor beta chains were all read from a single sample in a study of blood T cell repertoires in COVID-19. The method was immunoSEQ multiplex PCR; TCRdb's version includes in-frame clones alone and lacks a portion of them. The table has around 200,000 clones, more than 70% seen once. Sequenced: peripheral blood. The receptors stem from a man aged 40-50 years with active or convalescent COVID-19.

The genes are TRBV10-3 and TRBJ2-4; 7 positions agree with TRBD1. The CDR3 covers 15 residues. The ends lost 3 bases at V and 3 bases at J; junction bases unmatched: 5. Germline CDR1 is ENHRY and CDR2 is SYGVKD. The DNA of the CDR3 is TGTGCCATCAGTGAAGCCGGGACAGTCAAAAACATTCAGTACTTC. Translating it yields CAISEAGTVKNIQYF.

The V and J genes are TRBV6-2 or TRBV6-3 and TRBJ2-1; TRBD2 aligns across 7 bases. Trimming removed 0 bases from V and 3 bases from J; junction bases left unmatched: 8. The CDR3 length is 17 residues. CDR1 and CDR2 from the germline V gene are MNHEY and SVGEGT. The CDR3 coding sequence is TGTGCCAGCAGTTACTCGAGGCCTAGCGGAGTCTACAATGAGCAGTTCTTC. This sequence encodes CASSYSRPSGVYNEQFF.

This chain joins TRBV28 and TRBJ1-6, with D hard to call. The V end lost 2 bases, the J end lost 12 bases, and 5 bases lay between the germline ends. The CDR3 totals 11 residues. The germline CDR1 and CDR2 sequences are MDHEN and SYDVKM. CDR3 nucleotides: TGTGCCAGCAGTTTAACTGGACCCCTCCACTTT. Amino acids: CASSLTGPLHF.

The chain couples TRBV7-9 to TRBJ1-1; TRBD1 is a possible D gene (6 bases). The CDR3 has 15 amino acids. Germline V CDR1 and CDR2: SEHNR, FQNEAQ (reference sequence). V gave up 5 bases and J gave up 0 bases, with 13 bases separating them. This CDR3 reads CASSPSGTLNTEAFF. CDR3 sequence (DNA): TGTGCCAGCAGCCCAAGTGGGACACTGAACACTGAAGCTTTCTTT. The variable domain in full, completed from reference TRBV7-9 and TRBJ1-1, reads DTGVSQNPRHKITKRGQNVTFRCDPISEHNRLYWYRQTLGQGPEFLTYFQNEAQLEKSRLLSDRFSAERPKGSFSTLEIQRTEQGDSAMYLCASSPSGTLNTEAFFGQGTRLTVV.

The rearrangement joins TRBV10-3 to TRBJ2-3, with 11 bases fitting TRBD2. CDR3 length: 14 residues. The germline gives CDR1 ENHRY, CDR2 SYGVKD. The junction had 4 bases not matched to a gene; V was cut back by 9 bases and J by 2 bases. In DNA, the CDR3 is TGTGCCATTACACTAGCGGGAGTCACAGATACGCAGTATTTT. This translates into CAITLAGVTDTQYF.

This clone has a handful of counts. The chain couples TRBV6-5 to TRBJ2-3; TRBD2 matches 13 bases. With 4 bases clipped from V and 11 bases from J, the junction kept 9 bases outside the gene matches. The germline V gene encodes CDR1 MNHEY and CDR2 SVGAGI. The CDR3 length is 15 residues. The CDR3 sequence: CASSSPGTSGTVQYF. In DNA, the CDR3 is TGTGCCAGCAGTTCCCCCGGGACTAGCGGGACGGTGCAGTATTTT.

The rearrangement links TRBV18 to TRBJ2-7; 10 positions agree with TRBD2. The CDR3 totals 14 residues. With 3 bases clipped from V and 3 bases from J, the junction kept 2 bases outside the gene matches. CDR1 and CDR2 from the germline V gene are KGHSH and LQKENI. CDR3: CASSPASGGYEQYF. The CDR3 nucleotides are TGTGCCAGCTCACCGGCTAGCGGGGGCTACGAGCAGTACTTC.

The chain joins TRBV19 to TRBJ1-5; 8 bases line up with TRBD1. V lost 6 bases and J lost 4; bases outside the gene matches: 14. The CDR3 loop spans 17 amino acids. Germline V lookup: CDR1 LNHDA, CDR2 SQIVND (reference sequence). Written as DNA, the CDR3 is TGTGCCAGTAGAACCGACAGGGGAAGCACGTTTAATCAGCCCCAGCATTTT. It yields the protein CASRTDRGSTFNQPQHF.

V gene TRBV15 combines with J gene TRBJ1-2, with a tentative D call TRBD1 (6 bases). CDR3 length equals 12 residues. The V end lost 3 bases, the J end lost 8 bases, and 10 bases lay between the germline ends. Germline CDR1 LNHNV, CDR2 YYDKDF (reference sequence). This CDR3 reads CATSRSDRGYTF. The CDR3 DNA sequence: TGTGCCACCAGCAGGTCGGACAGAGGCTACACCTTC.

CDR3 amino acids: CAWSSPRQGGQPQHF. CDR3 nucleotide sequence: TGTGCCTGGAGTTCTCCCCGACAGGGGGGACAGCCCCAGCATTTT. The chain carries TRBV30 and TRBJ1-5, with 9 bases identical to TRBD1. Germline CDR1 and CDR2: GTSNPN and SVGIG (reference sequence). V lost 2 bases, J lost 7 bases, and 9 bases stayed unmatched. This CDR3 has 15 amino acids.

CDR3 DNA sequence: TGTGCCAGCAGAGGGACTTCTGGGGCCAACGTCCTGACTTTC. Amino acid sequence: CASRGTSGANVLTF. The rearrangement joins TRBV6-5 to TRBJ2-6; D might be TRBD2 (6 bases). Trimming removed 6 bases at V and 1 base at J, with 7 bases between. CDR1 MNHEY and CDR2 SVGAGI come from the germline V gene. The CDR3 is made up of 14 amino acids.

The V call is TRBV4-1, the J call TRBJ2-3; 7 bases match TRBD2. The CDR3 runs 17 residues. The junction had 16 bases not matched to a gene; V was cut back by 0 bases and J by 10 bases. Germline-derived CDR1 and CDR2 are MGHRA and YSYEKL. The CDR3 coding sequence is TGCGCCAGCAGCCAAGACGGACTAGTTGAACCCCTCGGTGCGCAGTATTTT. This codes for CASSQDGLVEPLGAQYF.

The CDR3 region is CASSHRDRLTGGTQAQYF. CDR3 sequence (DNA): TGTGCCAGCAGCCATAGAGATCGGTTGACAGGGGGTACGCAGGCCCAGTACTTC. The rearrangement links TRBV3-1 (or the pseudogene TRBV3-2) to TRBJ2-5, with TRBD1 matching over 9 bases. V shed 3 bases and J 9 bases; nucleotides not matched to a gene: 20. Germline CDR1 reads LGHDT; CDR2 reads YNNKEL (reference sequence). The CDR3 has 18 residues.

The chain recombines TRBV3-1 (or the pseudogene TRBV3-2) with TRBJ2-5, with TRBD1 matching over 7 bases. The ends lost 5 bases at V and 7 bases at J; junction bases unmatched: 7. Germline-derived CDR1 and CDR2 are LGHDT and YNNKEL (reference sequence). The CDR3 sequence is 13 residues long. The CDR3 DNA reads TGTGCCAGCAGCACATACCCAGGGGGGACCCAGTACTTC. It yields the protein CASSTYPGGTQYF.

This chain uses TRBV18 with TRBJ1-1, with TRBD1 matching 7 bases. The CDR3 has 14 amino acids. V shed 5 bases and J 1 base; nucleotides not matched to a gene: 4. CDR1 and CDR2 from the germline V gene are KGHSH and LQKENI. CDR3 sequence: CASSFGQANTEAFF. The CDR3 coding sequence is TGTGCCAGCTCATTCGGACAGGCGAACACTGAAGCTTTCTTT. Full variable domain (rest looked up from reference TRBV18 and TRBJ1-1): NAGVMQNPRHLVRRRGQEARLRCSPMKGHSHVYWYRQLPEEGLKFMVYLQKENIIDESGMPKERFSAEFPKEGPSILRIQQVVRGDSAAYFCASSFGQANTEAFFGQGTRLTVV.